The 21 T cell receptor beta chains listed next were all sequenced from one sample in a study of T-cell reconstitution after alpha-beta-depleted transplantation in children. TCRbeta library preparation incorporated unique molecular identifiers. TCRdb processed the PCR reads anew with MiXCR; each CDR3 protein has one entry. This sample has roughly 200,000 distinct CDR3 sequences; roughly a tenth occur once, and the top ten carry around 6.2%. The sequencing here drew on PBMCs from the stem cell graft donor, taken from the stem cell graft. These receptors all stem from a human donor who donated a stem cell graft to a child with acute lymphoblastic leukemia.

This clonotype was found many times. This chain connects TRBV7-9 to TRBJ1-2, with TRBD1 matching 7 bases. Trimming cost V 5 bases and J 5 bases; bases outside gene matches: 11. There are 15 residues in the CDR3. Germline CDR1 is SEHNR and CDR2 is FQNEAQ (reference sequence). The CDR3 reads CASSPDREGRYGYTF. The CDR3 DNA is TGTGCCAGCAGCCCAGACAGGGAAGGACGGTATGGCTACACCTTC.

This clonotype was picked up a small number of times. V and J are TRBV12-3 or TRBV12-4 and TRBJ2-1, with 8 bases identical to TRBD1. V trimming: 9 bases; J trimming: 4 bases; junction bases outside the gene matches: 8. CDR3 length: 14 amino acids. The CDR3: CASVRDRLYNEQFF. In DNA, the CDR3 is TGTGCCAGTGTTCGGGACAGGCTTTACAATGAGCAGTTCTTC.

This clonotype was recorded many times. This chain uses TRBV29-1 with TRBJ1-1; D is unresolved. CDR1 SQVTM and CDR2 ANQGSEA come from the germline V gene. Trimming took off 3 bases at V and 0 bases at J, with 11 bases between the two ends. CDR3 length: 14 amino acids. CDR3 DNA sequence: TGCAGCGTTGAGGAGAATTGGATGAACACTGAAGCTTTCTTT. Translating it yields CSVEENWMNTEAFF. The full variable domain, its missing parts supplied by reference TRBV29-1 and TRBJ1-1, is SAVISQKPSRDICQRGTSLTIQCQVDSQVTMMFWYRQQPGQSLTLIATANQGSEATYESGFVIDKFPISRPNLTFSTLTVSNMSPEDSSIYLCSVEENWMNTEAFFGQGTRLTVV.

Ten or more counts support this clonotype. V gene TRBV20-1 combines with J gene TRBJ2-5; 7 bases fit TRBD1. Germline CDR1 reads DFQATT; CDR2 reads SNEGSKA (reference sequence). The ends lost 4 bases at V and 2 bases at J; junction bases unmatched: 4. The CDR3 loop spans 13 amino acids. CDR3 bases: TGCAGTGCTAAGATGACAGGGCAAGAGACCCAGTACTTC. Protein: CSAKMTGQETQYF.

The table lists this clonotype with a few counts. The rearrangement uses TRBV20-1 and TRBJ2-7; no firm D call. V was cut by 0 bases and J by 1 base, with 10 bases left in between. This CDR3 is built from 14 residues. Per germline, CDR1 DFQATT and CDR2 SNEGSKA (reference sequence). CDR3: CSARDRAKSYEQYF. As DNA, the CDR3 is TGCAGTGCTAGAGATCGGGCCAAATCCTACGAGCAGTACTTC.

In its sample, this clonotype was seen a few times. V and J are TRBV25-1 and TRBJ2-3; 7 nucleotides align to TRBD1. The CDR3 extends over 16 amino acids. Per germline, CDR1 MGHDK and CDR2 SYGVNS. Trimming took 3 bases from V and 0 from J; bases not matched to a gene: 6. CDR3 in DNA: TGTGCCAGCAGTGACGGGACAGATGCTAGCACAGATACGCAGTATTTT. It translates to CASSDGTDASTDTQYF.

The table lists this clonotype with many counts. The rearrangement joins TRBV5-1 to TRBJ1-1, with D uncertain. Germline V gene data show CDR1 as SGHRS and CDR2 as YFSETQ. Trimming took off 3 bases at V and 3 bases at J, with 12 bases between the two ends. This CDR3 has 14 residues. CDR3 in DNA: TGCGCCAGCAGCTACATTTTCCGGGACACTGAAGCTTTCTTT. Its protein product is CASSYIFRDTEAFF.

The rearrangement uses TRBV2 and TRBJ1-2; D gene ambiguous. V was cut by 5 bases and J by 1 base, with 14 bases left in between. The CDR3 length is 15 residues. Germline lookup yields CDR1 SNHLY and CDR2 FYNNEI. The CDR3 sequence: CASSNGGWVNYGYTF. The CDR3 region has the DNA TGTGCCAGCAGTAATGGAGGTTGGGTTAACTATGGCTACACCTTC.

The J gene is TRBJ2-5, the V gene TRBV7-7; 9 positions agree with TRBD2. Germline CDR1 and CDR2: SSHAT and FNYEAQ (reference sequence). J lost 5 bases, V lost 6 bases, and 7 bases had no gene match. This CDR3 region has 14 residues. CDR3 sequence reads: CASSPGLASETQYF. The CDR3 DNA reads TGTGCCAGCAGTCCCGGACTAGCGTCGGAGACCCAGTACTTC.

This sequence joins TRBV11-3 and TRBJ1-1; D perhaps matches TRBD1 (5 bases). CDR1 is SGHNT, CDR2 YENEEA, per germline. The CDR3 extends over 15 amino acids. Trimming pared 5 bases from V and 3 bases from J, leaving 16 bases between. The CDR3 protein is CASSPQGRRDTEAFF. The DNA for the CDR3 is TGTGCCAGCAGCCCTCAGGGTCGGCGGGACACTGAAGCTTTCTTT.

This clonotype was seen ten or more times. The rearrangement uses TRBV20-1 and TRBJ2-5; perhaps TRBD1 as D (6 bases). CDR1 and CDR2 (germline): DFQATT, SNEGSKA (reference sequence). The CDR3 is 14 amino acids. V was cut by 6 bases and J by 5 bases, with 19 bases left in between. DNA for the CDR3: TGCAGTGCAAGTAGGGGGTGGGAGAGGGAGACCCAGTACTTC. Its translation: CSASRGWERETQYF.

This clonotype was seen only a few times. The rearrangement joins TRBV7-8 to TRBJ1-1; D gene unclear. This CDR3 is built from 14 residues. V was trimmed by 2 bases and J by 0 bases, leaving 7 bases between them. Germline assignment: CDR1 SGHVS and CDR2 FQNEAQ. The CDR3 is CASSLYGVNTEAFF. The CDR3 DNA is TGTGCCAGCAGCTTATATGGTGTGAACACTGAAGCTTTCTTT. Variable domain in full (rest from reference TRBV7-8 and TRBJ1-1): GAGVSQSPRYKVAKRGQDVALRCDPISGHVSLFWYQQALGQGPEFLTYFQNEAQLDKSGLPSDRFFAERPEGSVSTLKIQRTQQEDSAVYLCASSLYGVNTEAFFGQGTRLTVV.

In its sample, this clonotype was seen a few times. The V gene is TRBV5-1, the J gene TRBJ1-1, with a possible D match to TRBD1 (5 bases). CDR1 is SGHRS and CDR2 is YFSETQ in the germline V gene. The length of the CDR3 is 14 residues. V lost 5 bases and J lost 0, with 11 bases in between. CDR3 residues: CASRPGDLNTEAFF. In DNA, the CDR3 is TGCGCCAGCAGGCCGGGGGACTTGAACACTGAAGCTTTCTTT.

This clonotype was counted only a few times. V gene TRBV6-2 or TRBV6-3 combines with J gene TRBJ1-6, with TRBD1 as a possible D gene (5 bases). Trimming stripped 6 bases from V and 8 bases from J, with 17 bases between. The germline V gene has CDR1 MNHEY and CDR2 SVGEGT. The CDR3 is made up of 15 amino acids. Here the CDR3 reads CASRKEGISHSPLHF. CDR3 nucleotide sequence: TGTGCCAGCAGAAAAGAGGGGATCTCGCATTCACCCCTCCACTTT.

V and J are TRBV19 and TRBJ2-3, with a weak D call TRBD1 (6 bases). Deletions cut 3 bases from V and 9 bases from J, with 19 bases between. The CDR3 contains 15 residues. The germline gives CDR1 LNHDA, CDR2 SQIVND (reference sequence). The CDR3 nucleotides are TGTGCCAGTAGTATTATCGGCAGGGGAACCGGGACGCAGTATTTT. As protein: CASSIIGRGTGTQYF.

The chain is built from TRBV5-6 and TRBJ1-1; possible D gene TRBD1, 6 bases. The V end was cut by 0 bases, the J end by 5 bases, with 8 bases between. Germline V CDR1 and CDR2: SGHDT, YYEEEE. The CDR3 has 13 residues. The CDR3 here is CASSLGRGTEAFF. The CDR3 coding sequence is TGTGCCAGCAGCTTGGGCAGGGGTACTGAAGCTTTCTTT. The full variable domain, with the rest looked up from reference TRBV5-6 and TRBJ1-1, is DAGVTQSPTHLIKTRGQQVTLRCSPKSGHDTVSWYQQALGQGPQFIFQYYEEEERQRGNFPDRFSGHQFPNYSSELNVNALLLGDSALYLCASSLGRGTEAFFGQGTRLTVV.

This clonotype came up many times. This rearrangement joins TRBV7-2 to TRBJ2-2; 10 bases fit TRBD1. This CDR3 has 14 residues. Trimming at V came to 5 bases and at J to 9 bases, leaving 6 bases not matched to a gene. The germline V gene has CDR1 SGHTA and CDR2 FQGNSA. The CDR3 DNA is TGTGCCAGCAGCCTGGACAGGGGGTTAAGGGAGCTGTTTTTT. This gives the protein CASSLDRGLRELFF.

The V and J genes are TRBV18 and TRBJ2-7; 7 bases agree with TRBD1. The ends lost 5 bases at V and 0 bases at J; junction bases unmatched: 4. CDR1 and CDR2 (germline): KGHSH, LQKENI. The CDR3 extends over 14 amino acids. The CDR3 sequence: CASSKGTASYEQYF. The CDR3 nucleotides read TGTGCCAGCTCAAAGGGGACAGCCTCCTACGAGCAGTACTTC.

This clonotype has a handful of counts. The CDR3 coding sequence is TGTGCCAGCAGCGTAGATATGGAGACTGAAGCTTTCTTT. Its protein product is CASSVDMETEAFF. V is TRBV9 and J is TRBJ1-1; D gene uncertain. The germline gives CDR1 SGDLS, CDR2 YYNGEE. The CDR3 consists of 13 residues. V was trimmed by 0 bases and J by 5 bases, leaving 8 bases between them.

This clonotype was detected only a few times. The V and J genes are TRBV29-1 and TRBJ1-1; 9 nucleotides line up with TRBD1. CDR1 SQVTM and CDR2 ANQGSEA come from the germline V gene. V lost 5 bases, J lost 4 bases, and 5 bases stayed unmatched. The CDR3 has 13 residues. The chain's CDR3 is CSVSGTGSTEAFF. The CDR3 DNA sequence: TGCAGCGTTTCCGGGACAGGGAGCACTGAAGCTTTCTTT.

The J gene is TRBJ1-2, the V gene TRBV7-8; 7 bases agree with TRBD1. Germline loops: CDR1 SGHVS, CDR2 FQNEAQ. This CDR3 contains 14 residues. V gave up 5 bases and J gave up 2 bases; unmatched junction bases: 5. The DNA for the CDR3 is TGTGCCAGCAGCCCCGACAGGGTAAACTATGGCTACACCTTC. Protein sequence: CASSPDRVNYGYTF.